This T cell receptor beta chain stems from a study of blood T cell repertoires in COVID-19. The data were produced by immunoSEQ multiplex PCR, yet TCRdb's version contains in-frame clones alone and is incomplete. The sample has 250,000 to 300,000 clones, around four fifths seen once. This receptor was taken from a man between 60 and 75 years old who had recovered from COVID-19. Sequences were obtained from peripheral blood.

In DNA, the CDR3 is TGTGCCAGCTCACTACGGGGTGCAGGGGAGCATGGCTACACCTTC. It yields the protein CASSLRGAGEHGYTF. The chain employs TRBV18 and TRBJ1-2; the D gene is possibly TRBD1 (6 bases). This CDR3 is 15 amino acids long. Deletions cut 4 bases from V and 6 bases from J, with 18 bases between. Per germline, CDR1 KGHSH and CDR2 LQKENI.